The present T cell receptor beta chain was sequenced within a study of blood T cell repertoires in COVID-19. V shed 5 bases and J 0 bases; nucleotides not matched to a gene: 20. The germline V gene encodes CDR1 KGHDR and CDR2 SFDVKD. CDR3 size: 21 residues. This clone was observed a handful of times. Sequenced by immunoSEQ multiplex PCR; TCRdb stores in-frame clones only, minus some. The sample lists 130,000 to 150,000 clones, around 82% seen once, with 10% to 15% in the top ten. This sequence was found in a man aged 60 to 69 with active or convalescent COVID-19. The chain couples TRBV24-1 to TRBJ2-1, with 8 bases identical to TRBD2. The specimen was peripheral blood. This CDR3 is CATSGLREGREADSSYNEQFF. The CDR3, as DNA: TGTGCCACCAGTGGCCTCCGCGAAGGGCGGGAGGCTGACAGCTCCTACAATGAGCAGTTCTTC.